This T cell receptor (beta chain) was retrieved from a study of blood T cell repertoires in COVID-19. Study-wide context: Donors in the United States, Italy and Spain gave samples during acute or convalescent COVID-19.

Repertoires were generated with immunoSEQ multiplex PCR, while TCRdb's copy carries only in-frame clones and drops some. The table records under 140,000 clones, approximately 85% of them present only once. The CDR3 sequence is 18 residues long. The V and J ends lost 0 bases and 0 bases respectively, with 15 bases between them. In germline, CDR1 is MGHRA, CDR2 YSYEKL. The sequencing sample was made of peripheral blood. V is TRBV4-1 and J is TRBJ1-5, with D maybe TRBD1 (5 bases). The TCR originated in a woman between 55 and 75 years old with acute or convalescent COVID-19. The CDR3 sequence: CASSQDREGRYSNQPQHF. In DNA, the CDR3 is TGCGCCAGCAGCCAAGATCGGGAGGGGCGATATAGCAATCAGCCCCAGCATTTT.